The T cell receptor beta chain described here comes from a study of beta chain features in type 1 diabetes. Findings and caveats of the study: Type 1 diabetes patients had moderately but significantly shorter TCRB CDR3s in all four CD4+ subsets.

Every bit of the isolated RNA underwent reverse transcription, so sequencing read expressed TCRB transcripts. The method was immunoSEQ multiplex PCR; TCRdb's version includes in-frame clones alone and lacks a portion of them. Among hundreds of thousands of clones listed, about an eighth were seen once. Of note for this clone: The antigen remains unidentified.

This CDR3 has 14 residues. The germline V gene encodes CDR1 MNHEY and CDR2 SVGAGI. V was pared by 8 bases and J by 7 bases, with 12 bases of the junction left unmatched. CD45RO/CCR7/CD25/CD127/CD95/CD27 separated CD4+ naive, central memory, regulatory and stem cell-like memory cells by sorting. The sequenced sample was naive CD4+ T cells from blood. This TCR was recovered from a man in his late teens or twenties with type 1 diabetes. The V and J genes are TRBV6-5 and TRBJ2-3, with 7 bases that match TRBD2. As DNA, the CDR3 is TGTGCCAGCGCGGGAGCGGGGACCCGTTATACGCAGTATTTT. The encoded protein is CASAGAGTRYTQYF.